The 32 T cell receptor beta chains presented below share a single source sample, sequenced in a study of spatial heterogeneity in lung cancer. The study's findings and limits: The number of expanded tumor alpha and beta chains correlated with mutation number.

MiXCR was run by TCRdb on the 5' RACE reads, yielding one entry per CDR3 protein. The sample records around 4,000 distinct CDR3 sequences, around 9.4% being singletons. Their cognate antigens are unknown. This sample's time point: sample taken at primary tumor resection. Sample: lung tumor tissue, taken at surgery. The receptors here all came from a male donor with early-stage non-small cell lung cancer.

Relative to its sample, this clonotype is medium-sized. This beta chain lies outside the target of a library built for alpha chains; its clone size means little. The chain recombines TRBV7-2 with TRBJ1-6; D not certain. V was clipped by 8 bases and J by 6 bases, with 14 bases between them. This CDR3 contains 14 residues. CDR1 is SGHTA, CDR2 FQGNSA, per germline. CDR3 in amino acids: CASSAVHANSPLHF. CDR3 bases: TGTGCCAGCTCCGCGGTCCACGCTAATTCACCCCTCCACTTT.

By sample share, this clonotype is medium-sized. This beta chain appears as a stray read in a library generated for alpha chains; its size is not informative. CDR3 region: CASSLVGLTNNEQFF. CDR3 coding DNA: TGTGCCAGCAGCTTAGTGGGACTGACAAACAATGAGCAGTTCTTC. V usage is TRBV7-2 and J usage is TRBJ2-1; a weak D match, TRBD2 (6 bases). The V end was cut by 1 base, the J end by 5 bases, with 12 bases between. The V gene's germline CDR1 is SGHTA and CDR2 FQGNSA. This CDR3 comprises 15 residues.

The sample holds a few counts of this clonotype. With the library built for alpha chains, this beta chain is off target and its frequency is not meaningful. This sequence joins TRBV5-6 and TRBJ2-1; 9 nucleotides agree with TRBD2. Trimming took 3 bases from V and 3 from J; bases not matched to a gene: 4. Germline V CDR1 and CDR2: SGHDT, YYEEEE. CDR3 size: 15 residues. The CDR3 coding sequence is TGTGCCAGCAGCTCGCTAGCGGGGAACTACAATGAGCAGTTCTTC. Translation gives CASSSLAGNYNEQFF.

This clonotype was picked up many times. Because this beta chain is a stray read in a library intended to capture alpha chains, its abundance should not be given much weight. This rearrangement joins TRBV7-9 to TRBJ2-3; D remains unclear. Germline assignment: CDR1 SEHNR and CDR2 FQNEAQ (reference sequence). Trimming removed 4 bases at V and 4 bases at J, with 6 bases between. This CDR3 region has 12 residues. The CDR3 DNA reads as TGTGCCAGCAGCTCGGGCCCAGATACGCAGTATTTT. As protein: CASSSGPDTQYF.

This clonotype is medium-sized. For a library built for alpha chains, this beta chain is a stray read; little rests on its size. J is TRBJ2-1 and V is TRBV20-1; D is possibly TRBD1 or TRBD2 (7 bases each). CDR1 DFQATT and CDR2 SNEGSKA come from the germline V gene (reference sequence). V dropped 0 bases and J dropped 0 bases, with 15 bases sitting between them. The CDR3 runs to 17 residues. In nucleotides, the CDR3 is TGCAGTGCTAGAGATTCGGGGGGACAGATCTCCTACAATGAGCAGTTCTTC. As protein: CSARDSGGQISYNEQFF.

The sample holds many counts of this clonotype. With the library built for alpha chains, this beta chain is off target and its frequency is not meaningful. This sequence joins TRBV20-1 and TRBJ2-7, with a weak D call TRBD2 (6 bases). Trimming cost V 6 bases and J 3 bases, with 15 bases left between them. The CDR3 covers 13 residues. Germline V CDR1 and CDR2: DFQATT, SNEGSKA (reference sequence). The CDR3 nucleotides are TGCAGTGCCGCGGAGGGGACGAGCTACGAGCAGTACTTC. It encodes CSAAEGTSYEQYF.

By sample share, this clonotype is medium-sized. A library made for alpha chains picked up this beta chain off target, so its size means little. The V gene is TRBV4-3, the J gene TRBJ2-1; 9 bases line up with TRBD2. The CDR3 covers 16 residues. After removal of 8 bases from V and 4 bases from J, the junction contained 12 bases not matched to a gene. In germline, CDR1 is LGHNA, CDR2 YSLEER. CDR3 nucleotides: TGCGCCAGCCAAGAGGCGCTTAGCGGGAGATACAATGAGCAGTTCTTC. Protein: CASQEALSGRYNEQFF.

Ten or more counts support this clonotype. This beta chain slipped into a library made for alpha chains as a stray read, so its size is not meaningful. V is TRBV9 and J is TRBJ2-5; the D gene is possibly TRBD1 (6 bases). This CDR3 has 15 amino acids. V lost 3 bases and J lost 5, with 17 bases in between. Germline CDR1 reads SGDLS; CDR2 reads YYNGEE. CDR3 coding DNA: TGTGCCAGCAGCGAGGGGCCAGGGGAACTTGAGACCCAGTACTTC. This translates into CASSEGPGELETQYF.

The sample holds many counts of this clonotype. One junction end disagrees with the germline gene, perhaps due to a read error. A library prepared for alpha chains yielded this beta chain as an off-target read; its size is of little meaning. This sequence joins TRBV12-3 or TRBV12-4 and TRBJ2-2, with TRBD2 matching 10 bases. The CDR3 totals 14 residues. The DNA of the CDR3 is TGTGCCAGCAGTCTAGCGGGGGACACCGGGGAGCTGTTTTTT. It is translated as CASSLAGDTGELFF.

This clonotype has ten or more counts. Found in a library prepared for alpha chains, this beta chain is an off-target read, and its abundance has little meaning. This chain joins TRBV12-3 or TRBV12-4 and TRBJ2-7; 12 nucleotides line up with TRBD2. Trimming took 6 bases from V and 6 from J; bases not matched to a gene: 12. This CDR3 spans 16 amino acids. CDR3 amino acids: CASRQQASGRASEQYF. The CDR3 DNA reads as TGTGCCAGCAGACAACAGGCTAGCGGGAGGGCCTCCGAGCAGTACTTC.

Of note for this clonotype: Little can be read into the size of this beta chain, an off-target read in a library designed for alpha chains. This rearrangement joins TRBV4-1 to TRBJ1-5; 11 positions match TRBD1. The CDR3 contains 14 residues. The junction had 2 bases not matched to a gene; V was cut back by 3 bases and J by 7 bases. The germline gives CDR1 MGHRA, CDR2 YSYEKL. DNA for the CDR3: TGCGCCAGCAGCCAGGGGACAGGGGGACAGCCCCAGCATTTT. Residues: CASSQGTGGQPQHF.

This clonotype was recorded many times. The library was built for alpha chains, so this beta chain is an off-target read and its size means little. V gene TRBV5-4 combines with J gene TRBJ2-4; perhaps TRBD2 as D (6 bases). The CDR3 extends over 15 amino acids. Germline CDR1 and CDR2: SGHNT and YYREEE (reference sequence). The germline V and J ends were trimmed by 0 bases and 2 bases, with 9 bases remaining between them. CDR3 in DNA: TGTGCCAGCAGCTTGGACGGGAGTTCCAAAAACATTCAGTACTTC. It encodes CASSLDGSSKNIQYF.

This clonotype was found many times. Being off target in a library aimed at alpha chains, this beta chain has a size of little meaning. The chain has TRBV6-2 or TRBV6-3 and TRBJ1-5; D is possibly TRBD1 (6 bases). The V gene's germline CDR1 is MNHEY and CDR2 SVGEGT. The V gene lost 4 bases and the J gene lost 6 bases, with 13 bases spanning the gap. CDR3 length equals 14 residues. The CDR3 sequence is CASSFGTRGQPQHF. Here the CDR3 DNA reads TGTGCCAGCAGTTTTGGGACAAGGGGTCAGCCCCAGCATTTT.

This clonotype is medium-sized. For a library built for alpha chains, this beta chain is a stray read; little rests on its size. J is TRBJ2-7 and V is TRBV7-3, with 12 bases aligning to TRBD2. The CDR3 consists of 13 residues. Germline V gene sequence: CDR1 SGHTA, CDR2 FQGTGA. The V and J ends lost 3 bases and 7 bases, in that order; junction bases with no gene match: 1. The CDR3 DNA follows: TGTGCCAGCAGCTTGACTAGCGGGAGTGAGCAGTACTTC. Encoded protein: CASSLTSGSEQYF.

There are a few counts of this clonotype. This beta chain appears as a stray read in a library generated for alpha chains; its size is not informative. The chain combines TRBV6-2 or TRBV6-3 with TRBJ2-6; D not certain. Trimming shortened V by 6 bases and J by 0 bases, and 3 bases separated the two germline ends. The CDR3 is 13 amino acids. CDR1 is MNHEY, CDR2 SVGEGT, per germline. CDR3 region: CASRPSGANVLTF. CDR3 DNA sequence: TGTGCCAGCAGACCCTCTGGGGCCAACGTCCTGACTTTC.

This clonotype was counted at least ten times. This beta chain is a stray read from a library made for alpha chains; its abundance is not meaningful. J is TRBJ1-2 and V is TRBV20-1, with D unresolved. Looked up from germline, CDR1 is DFQATT and CDR2 is SNEGSKA (reference sequence). Trimming took 4 bases from V and 2 from J, leaving 5 bases between them. The length of the CDR3 is 11 residues. The CDR3 sequence: CSATSNYGYTF. CDR3 DNA: TGCAGTGCTACCAGCAACTATGGCTACACCTTC.

Note on this clonotype: This beta chain lies outside the target of a library built for alpha chains; its clone size means little. V usage is TRBV7-9 and J usage is TRBJ2-3, with TRBD2 matching 12 bases. The CDR3 consists of 17 residues. V lost 5 bases and J lost 2; bases outside the gene matches: 8. Germline values: CDR1 SEHNR, CDR2 FQNEAQ (reference sequence). The CDR3 here is CASSRAGLAGITDTQYF. CDR3 nucleotides: TGTGCCAGCAGCCGCGCCGGACTAGCGGGAATCACAGATACGCAGTATTTT.

With regard to this clonotype: Because the library targeted alpha chains, this beta chain is an off-target read whose size means little. The chain uses TRBV28 and TRBJ1-2; D possibly corresponds to TRBD1 (5 bases). Germline V gene sequence: CDR1 MDHEN, CDR2 SYDVKM. This CDR3 spans 12 amino acids. V was clipped by 1 base and J by 8 bases, with 8 bases between them. The CDR3 is CASSLSGLGYTF. The DNA for the CDR3 is TGTGCCAGCAGTTTATCAGGGCTGGGCTACACCTTC.

By its share, this clonotype is medium-sized. Within a library made for alpha chains, this beta chain is off target, and its count is uninformative. The V gene is TRBV18, the J gene TRBJ2-2; no firm D call. The germline CDR1 and CDR2 sequences are KGHSH and LQKENI. This CDR3 comprises 15 residues. Trimming stripped 8 bases from V and 5 bases from J, with 18 bases between. CDR3 sequence: CASTNTEVRTGELFF. CDR3 nucleotides: TGTGCCAGCACGAACACAGAAGTAAGGACCGGGGAGCTGTTTTTT.

By sample fraction, this clonotype is medium-sized. This beta chain is a stray sequence in a library constructed for alpha chains; its clone size is not meaningful. The J gene is TRBJ2-3, the V gene TRBV28; D possibly uses TRBD1 or TRBD2 (6 bases each). There are 16 residues in the CDR3. Trimming removed 6 bases at V and 2 bases at J, with 18 bases between. Germline V lookup: CDR1 MDHEN, CDR2 SYDVKM. CDR3 region: CASSGPGGPATDTQYF. As DNA, the CDR3 is TGTGCCAGCAGCGGTCCTGGGGGGCCCGCCACAGATACGCAGTATTTT. Together with reference TRBV28 and TRBJ2-3, the CDR3 gives the full variable domain: DVKVTQSSRYLVKRTGEKVFLECVQDMDHENMFWYRQDPGLGLRLIYFSYDVKMKEKGDIPEGYSVSREKKERFSLILESASTNQTSMYLCASSGPGGPATDTQYFGPGTRLTVL.

By sample share, this clonotype is medium-sized (0.01 to 0.1%). This beta chain is an off-target read within a library intended for alpha chains, so its frequency means little. The chain couples TRBV20-1 to TRBJ1-6, with D possibly matching TRBD1 (6 bases). V was pared by 3 bases and J by 14 bases, with 23 bases between. Germline V CDR1 and CDR2: DFQATT, SNEGSKA (reference sequence). The CDR3 extends over 15 amino acids. The DNA of the CDR3 is TGCAGTGCTAGGAGCGGTGCAACAGGGACGGGCACCCTCCACTTT. Translating gives CSARSGATGTGTLHF.

This clonotype was observed a handful of times. The library was built for alpha chains, so this beta chain is an off-target read and its size means little. The V and J genes are TRBV11-2 and TRBJ2-5; D is undetermined. V lost 0 bases, J lost 1 base, and 9 bases lay in between. Germline-derived CDR1 and CDR2 are SGHAT and FQNNGV. There are 15 residues in the CDR3. The DNA of the CDR3 is TGTGCCAGCAGCTTAGAACGGCTGCGCCAAGAGACCCAGTACTTC. Its translation is CASSLERLRQETQYF.

Details on this clonotype: This beta chain slipped into a library made for alpha chains as a stray read, so its size is not meaningful. This chain links TRBV2 with TRBJ2-3; maybe TRBD2 (6 bases). V lost 7 bases, J lost 6 bases, and 17 bases lay in between. Germline V gives CDR1 SNHLY, CDR2 FYNNEI. CDR3 size: 14 residues. The CDR3 DNA reads TGTGCCAGCATCGATGCGGGGCCGAGGGATACGCAGTATTTT. As protein: CASIDAGPRDTQYF.

This clonotype showed up just a few times. In a library made to pick up alpha chains, this beta chain is a stray read with a size that means little. The J gene is TRBJ2-6, the V gene TRBV28; TRBD1 agrees at 10 bases. Germline trimming cut 6 bases from V and 11 bases from J; bases unmatched to any gene: 1. The CDR3 spans 12 residues. Germline lookup yields CDR1 MDHEN and CDR2 SYDVKM. CDR3 in DNA: TGTGCCAGCAGGACAGGGGGCGACGTCCTGACTTTC. Encoded protein: CASRTGGDVLTF. The full variable domain, with the rest looked up from reference TRBV28 and TRBJ2-6, is DVKVTQSSRYLVKRTGEKVFLECVQDMDHENMFWYRQDPGLGLRLIYFSYDVKMKEKGDIPEGYSVSREKKERFSLILESASTNQTSMYLCASRTGGDVLTFGAGSRLTVL.

This clonotype is classed as medium-sized (0.01 to 0.1%). With the library built for alpha chains, this beta chain is off target and its frequency is not meaningful. The chain carries TRBV18 and TRBJ1-1, with a weak D call TRBD1 (6 bases). The germline CDR1 and CDR2 sequences are KGHSH and LQKENI. Trimming removed 4 bases from V and 1 base from J, with 13 bases in between. CDR3 size: 15 residues. CDR3 loop: CASSQRTGANTEAFF. The CDR3 bases are TGTGCCAGCTCACAACGGACGGGGGCGAACACTGAAGCTTTCTTT.

This clonotype has ten or more counts. For a library built for alpha chains, this beta chain is a stray read; little rests on its size. This rearrangement joins TRBV20-1 to TRBJ2-3; D is perhaps TRBD2 (5 bases). V was clipped by 6 bases and J by 3 bases, with 10 bases between them. The germline V gene has CDR1 DFQATT and CDR2 SNEGSKA (reference sequence). This CDR3 spans 12 amino acids. CDR3 amino acids: CSAERGTDTQYF. In nucleotides, the CDR3 is TGCAGTGCCGAACGGGGAACAGATACGCAGTATTTT.

This clonotype is categorized as medium-sized. The library was prepared for alpha chains; this beta chain is a stray read, so its frequency means little. This sequence joins TRBV7-9 and TRBJ2-5; D could derive from TRBD1 or TRBD2 (6 bases each). The CDR3 is 15 residues long. V gave up 5 bases and J gave up 1 base, with 14 bases separating them. Germline-derived CDR1 and CDR2 are SEHNR and FQNEAQ (reference sequence). The CDR3 sequence: CASSRGNRAQETQYF. The DNA for the CDR3 is TGTGCCAGCAGCCGGGGGAACAGGGCCCAAGAGACCCAGTACTTC. Drawing the rest from reference TRBV7-9 and TRBJ2-5, the complete variable domain is DTGVSQNPRHKITKRGQNVTFRCDPISEHNRLYWYRQTLGQGPEFLTYFQNEAQLEKSRLLSDRFSAERPKGSFSTLEIQRTEQGDSAMYLCASSRGNRAQETQYFGPGTRLLVL.

This clonotype was recorded at least ten times. This beta chain lies outside the target of a library built for alpha chains; its clone size means little. V usage is TRBV7-2 and J usage is TRBJ2-2; the D is unclear. Germline V gene data show CDR1 as SGHTA and CDR2 as FQGNSA. The CDR3 runs 13 residues. Trimming stripped 5 bases from V and 2 bases from J, with 6 bases between. The chain's CDR3 is CASSATNTGELFF. CDR3 sequence (DNA): TGTGCCAGCAGCGCGACTAACACCGGGGAGCTGTTTTTT.

Sample share makes this clonotype medium-sized (0.01 to 0.1%). This beta chain is a stray read from a library made for alpha chains; its abundance is not meaningful. The chain recombines TRBV6-2 or TRBV6-3 with TRBJ2-1, with TRBD2 identical over 8 bases. Germline V CDR1 and CDR2: MNHEY, SVGEGT. The CDR3 loop spans 15 amino acids. Unmatched junction bases numbered 5, after V lost 7 bases and J lost 0 bases. CDR3 in amino acids: CASIAGTSSYNEQFF. CDR3 DNA sequence: TGTGCCAGCATCGCCGGGACTAGCTCCTACAATGAGCAGTTCTTC.

In this sample, this clonotype turned up many times. Found in a library prepared for alpha chains, this beta chain is an off-target read, and its abundance has little meaning. The V gene is TRBV28, the J gene TRBJ2-5; 13 bases match TRBD2. This CDR3 is built from 20 residues. CDR1 and CDR2 (germline): MDHEN, SYDVKM. Trimming removed 6 bases from V and 6 bases from J; junction bases left unmatched: 22. CDR3 sequence (DNA): TGTGCCAGCAGAAACTCCGGGACAGGGGCATGGACTAGCGGGGGCAAGACCCAGTACTTC. Protein sequence: CASRNSGTGAWTSGGKTQYF.

This clonotype was detected many times. The junction differs from germline at one of its ends, possibly a read error. This beta chain lies outside the target of a library built for alpha chains; its clone size means little. V gene TRBV24-1 combines with J gene TRBJ2-3, with D possibly matching TRBD2 (7 bases). Germline loops: CDR1 KGHDR, CDR2 SFDVKD. The CDR3 covers 13 residues. CDR3 DNA: TGTGCCGCCAGACGGGGGGCCACAGATACGCAGTATTTT. This translates into CAARRGATDTQYF.

This clonotype is termed medium-sized. This beta chain is a stray sequence in a library constructed for alpha chains; its clone size is not meaningful. The CDR3 spells CAWSEQGVGWNTEAFF. The CDR3 region has the DNA TGTGCCTGGAGTGAGCAGGGAGTCGGGTGGAACACTGAAGCTTTCTTT. The chain employs TRBV30 and TRBJ1-1, with D possibly matching TRBD1 (5 bases). This CDR3 comprises 16 residues. Deletions cut 1 base from V and 1 base from J, with 16 bases between. Germline CDR1 and CDR2: GTSNPN and SVGIG (reference sequence). The full variable domain, with the rest looked up from reference TRBV30 and TRBJ1-1, is SQTIHQWPATLVQPVGSPLSLECTVEGTSNPNLYWYRQAAGRGLQLLFYSVGIGQISSEVPQNLSASRPQDRQFILSSKKLLLSDSGFYLCAWSEQGVGWNTEAFFGQGTRLTVV.